What follows is one T cell receptor (beta chain) and its context. Its antigen is undetermined. This CDR3 contains 15 residues. Between the trimmed V and J ends, which lost 4 bases and 2 bases, there was a span of 15 bases. The germline V gene encodes CDR1 MNHEY and CDR2 SVGAGI. This table comes from immunoSEQ multiplex PCR, and its TCRdb copy is limited to in-frame clones, with some not included. The table shows 65,000 to 90,000 clones, with 90% occurring only once. These data originate in a study of OX40 agonist ivuxolimab in advanced cancers. About the study: Patients in dose escalation had liver, melanoma, kidney or head and neck cancers. Antecedent anti-PD-1, anti-PD-L1 or anti-CTLA-4 therapy was permissible, with about 39% having received some. Study-wide results and limits: Among the lowest peripheral clonal expansion occurred in 0.1-3.0 mg/kg partial responders.

J is TRBJ2-7 and V is TRBV6-5; D is perhaps TRBD2 (5 bases). This material consisted of CD4+ or CD8+ T cells sorted from blood, taken in a trial of the OX40 agonist ivuxolimab. This clonotype was sampled from an adult with an advanced solid tumor such as melanoma, head and neck, liver or kidney cancer. CDR3 loop: CASSSTAAAPYEQYF. The CDR3, as DNA: TGTGCCAGCAGTTCCACCGCAGCGGCACCCTACGAGCAGTACTTC.